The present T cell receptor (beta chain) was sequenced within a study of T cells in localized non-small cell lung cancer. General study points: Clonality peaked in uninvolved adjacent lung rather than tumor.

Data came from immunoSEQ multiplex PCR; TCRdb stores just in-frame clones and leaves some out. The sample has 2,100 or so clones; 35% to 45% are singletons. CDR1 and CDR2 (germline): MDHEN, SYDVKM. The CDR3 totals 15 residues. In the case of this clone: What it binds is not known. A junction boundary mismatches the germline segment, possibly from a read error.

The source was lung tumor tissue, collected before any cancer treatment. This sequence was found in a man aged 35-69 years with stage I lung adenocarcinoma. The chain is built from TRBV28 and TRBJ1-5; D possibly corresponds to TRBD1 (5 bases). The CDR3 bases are TGTGCCAGCAGTCTCACCGGGACCCTCAATCAGTCCCAGCATTTT. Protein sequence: CASSLTGTLNQSQHF.